These 16 T cell receptor beta chains were all obtained from the same sample, sequenced in a study of blood T cell repertoires in COVID-19. Sequencing was performed with immunoSEQ multiplex PCR; in TCRdb, only in-frame clones are kept and a portion is missing. The table records tens of thousands of clones, around 73% of them present only once. The sample comprised peripheral blood. Source of these receptors: an older man with acute or convalescent COVID-19.

The V and J genes are TRBV12-3 or TRBV12-4 and TRBJ1-2, with no clear D. The CDR3 runs to 13 residues. Trimming stripped 5 bases from V and 4 bases from J, with 11 bases between. DNA for the CDR3: TGTGCCAGCAGTCTAGGACTGCCCTATGGCTACACCTTC. Protein product: CASSLGLPYGYTF.

This clone turned up a few times. This chain's CDR3 is CASSLSQASNALHF. The CDR3 DNA follows: TGCGCCAGCAGCTTGTCCCAGGCCAGTAATGCCCTCCACTTT. The V gene is TRBV5-1, the J gene TRBJ1-6, with no clear D. Germline V CDR1 and CDR2: SGHRS, YFSETQ. The CDR3 length is 14 residues. Trimming left V 1 base short and J 14 bases short, with 16 bases between.

This chain's CDR3 is CSVERRDSTNEKLFF. Written as DNA, the CDR3 is TGCAGCGTTGAACGCCGGGACTCAACTAATGAAAAACTGTTTTTT. This chain uses TRBV29-1 with TRBJ1-4, with D possibly TRBD1 on 5 matching bases. The CDR3 is 15 residues long. From germline, CDR1 is SQVTM and CDR2 ANQGSEA. With 2 bases removed from V and 0 bases from J, the gap between germline ends came to 10 bases.

This sequence joins TRBV27 and TRBJ1-2, with no clear D. CDR3 length: 16 residues. The V gene lost 6 bases and the J gene lost 2 bases, with 19 bases spanning the gap. Germline values: CDR1 MNHEY, CDR2 SMNVEV (reference sequence). The CDR3 protein is CASSQAPPQINYGYTF. The DNA for the CDR3 is TGTGCCAGCAGCCAAGCCCCGCCACAGATAAACTATGGCTACACCTTC.

The V call is TRBV9, the J call TRBJ1-2; 9 bases line up with TRBD1. CDR1 and CDR2 (germline): SGDLS, YYNGEE. This CDR3 is 16 amino acids long. The J segment lost 7 bases and the V segment lost 4 bases, leaving 14 bases of the junction unmatched. CDR3 region: CASSFDRDRVSRGYTF. CDR3 DNA sequence: TGTGCCAGCAGCTTCGACCGGGACAGGGTTTCTCGTGGCTACACCTTC.

In this sample, this clone turned up a few times. This chain uses TRBV5-6 with TRBJ1-2; D is possibly TRBD1 (6 bases). The germline CDR1 and CDR2 sequences are SGHDT and YYEEEE. CDR3 length: 15 amino acids. With 4 bases removed from V and 0 bases from J, the gap between germline ends came to 13 bases. For the CDR3, the DNA is TGTGCCAGCAGCCCTGGGGGGGCAGCTAACTATGGCTACACCTTC. Translating gives CASSPGGAANYGYTF.

A word on this clone: Germline and junction disagree at one end, which may indicate a read error. This chain connects TRBV7-2 to TRBJ2-1; tentative D call: TRBD1 (6 bases). The CDR3 is 18 residues long. Germline lookup yields CDR1 SGHTA and CDR2 FQGNSA. CDR3 sequence: CANSQPSTQGTSYNEQFF. CDR3 coding DNA: TGTGCCAACAGCCAACCATCTACACAGGGTACATCCTACAATGAGCAGTTCTTC.

The chain links TRBV10-3 to TRBJ1-1; the D gene is possibly TRBD1 (6 bases). Trimming left V 10 bases short and J 0 bases short, with 15 bases between. This CDR3 comprises 14 residues. CDR1 is ENHRY and CDR2 is SYGVKD in the germline V gene. The CDR3 sequence is CATGGDTLNTEAFF. In nucleotides, the CDR3 is TGTGCCACCGGGGGGGACACCTTGAACACTGAAGCTTTCTTT.

The chain's CDR3 is CASSQDSRRDNEQFF. CDR3 DNA: TGCGCCAGCAGCCAAGATTCTAGGAGAGACAATGAGCAGTTCTTC. V gene TRBV4-3 combines with J gene TRBJ2-1; D is ambiguous. In germline, CDR1 is LGHNA, CDR2 YSLEER. V gave up 0 bases and J gave up 5 bases, with 11 bases separating them. This CDR3 has 15 residues.

The CDR3 DNA reads TGCGCCAGCAGCCAAGCCGGGACAGGGATACGCCAAGAGACCCAGTACTTC. Translating gives CASSQAGTGIRQETQYF. This chain links TRBV4-3 with TRBJ2-5; 9 nucleotides match TRBD1. V dropped 1 base and J dropped 1; count of bases not matched to a gene: 7. From germline, CDR1 is LGHNA and CDR2 YSLEER. The CDR3 is 17 residues long.

The rearrangement links TRBV11-2 to TRBJ1-4; tentative D call: TRBD1 (6 bases). The CDR3 spans 16 residues. V lost 5 bases to trimming and J lost 0 bases, with 13 bases between them. The V gene's germline CDR1 is SGHAT and CDR2 FQNNGV. The CDR3 region has the DNA TGTGCCAGCAGCCAAGCGGGGGCGACAACTAATGAAAAACTGTTTTTT. Translated, it gives CASSQAGATTNEKLFF. The entire variable domain, with the rest obtained from reference TRBV11-2 and TRBJ1-4, is as follows: EAGVAQSPRYKIIEKRQSVAFWCNPISGHATLYWYQQILGQGPKLLIQFQNNGVVDDSQLPKDRFSAERLKGVDSTLKIQPAKLEDSAVYLCASSQAGATTNEKLFFGSGTQLSVL.

The genes are TRBV29-1 and TRBJ2-7, with D hard to call. The CDR3 has 13 residues. V shed 3 bases and J shed 5 bases, with 14 bases lying between them. CDR1 and CDR2 from the germline V gene are SQVTM and ANQGSEA. CDR3 DNA sequence: TGCAGCGTTGAGTATGACTCCTTCCACGAGCAGTACTTC. It yields the protein CSVEYDSFHEQYF.

V is TRBV19 and J is TRBJ1-2; maybe TRBD1 (6 bases). Trimming cost V 7 bases and J 2 bases, with 20 bases left between them. Germline CDR1 and CDR2: LNHDA and SQIVND (reference sequence). The CDR3 contains 16 residues. CDR3 protein: CASTPGVARGNYGYTF. The CDR3 bases are TGTGCCAGTACCCCTGGGGTGGCCAGGGGCAACTATGGCTACACCTTC.

CDR3 DNA sequence: TGTGCCAGCAGCGAACAGGGCCTCTACGAGCAGTACTTC. Its protein is CASSEQGLYEQYF. V usage is TRBV14 and J usage is TRBJ2-7, with D tentatively TRBD1 (6 bases). The CDR3 runs 13 residues. Trimming removed 5 bases at V and 3 bases at J, with 11 bases between. Germline CDR1 and CDR2: SGHDN and FVKESK.

This clone was detected only a few times. The rearrangement links TRBV28 to TRBJ1-2; TRBD1 agrees at 9 bases. The CDR3 length is 18 residues. The junction had 22 bases not matched to a gene; V was cut back by 6 bases and J by 8 bases. CDR1 is MDHEN and CDR2 is SYDVKM in the germline V gene. CDR3 DNA sequence: TGTGCCAGCAGAAAAACAGGGGGCCTCCTTCCCAAGGAGGGGGGCTACACCTTC. Translating it yields CASRKTGGLLPKEGGYTF.

J is TRBJ2-7 and V is TRBV11-2, with unresolved D. Looked up from germline, CDR1 is SGHAT and CDR2 is FQNNGV. With 0 bases removed from V and 3 bases from J, the gap between germline ends came to 12 bases. The CDR3 length is 15 residues. CDR3 amino acids: CASSLEAVLNYEQYF. The CDR3 DNA reads as TGTGCCAGCAGCTTAGAGGCAGTCCTGAACTACGAGCAGTACTTC. The entire variable domain, with the rest obtained from reference TRBV11-2 and TRBJ2-7, is as follows: EAGVAQSPRYKIIEKRQSVAFWCNPISGHATLYWYQQILGQGPKLLIQFQNNGVVDDSQLPKDRFSAERLKGVDSTLKIQPAKLEDSAVYLCASSLEAVLNYEQYFGPGTRLTVT.